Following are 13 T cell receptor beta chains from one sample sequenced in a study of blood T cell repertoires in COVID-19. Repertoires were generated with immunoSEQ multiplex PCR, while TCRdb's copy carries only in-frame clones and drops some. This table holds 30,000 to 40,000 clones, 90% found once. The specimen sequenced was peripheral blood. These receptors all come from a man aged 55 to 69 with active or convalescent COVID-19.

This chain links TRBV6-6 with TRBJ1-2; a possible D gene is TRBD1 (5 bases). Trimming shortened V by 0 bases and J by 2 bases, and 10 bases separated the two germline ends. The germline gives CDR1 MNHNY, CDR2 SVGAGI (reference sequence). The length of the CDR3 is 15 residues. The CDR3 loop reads CASSYSGRVNYGYTF. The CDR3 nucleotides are TGTGCCAGCAGTTACTCTGGCAGGGTGAACTATGGCTACACCTTC.

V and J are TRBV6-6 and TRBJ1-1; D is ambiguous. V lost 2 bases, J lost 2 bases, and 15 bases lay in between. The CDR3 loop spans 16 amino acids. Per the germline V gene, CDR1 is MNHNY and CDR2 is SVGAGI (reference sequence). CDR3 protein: CASSYVLGRPNTEAFF. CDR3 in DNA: TGTGCCAGCAGTTACGTGTTGGGCAGACCAAACACTGAAGCTTTCTTT.

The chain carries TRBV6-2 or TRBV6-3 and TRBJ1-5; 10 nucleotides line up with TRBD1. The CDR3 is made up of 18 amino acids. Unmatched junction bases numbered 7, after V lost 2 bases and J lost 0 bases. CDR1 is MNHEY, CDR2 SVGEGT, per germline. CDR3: CASSYETGGLYSNQPQHF. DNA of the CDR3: TGTGCCAGCAGTTACGAGACAGGGGGCTTATATAGCAATCAGCCCCAGCATTTT.

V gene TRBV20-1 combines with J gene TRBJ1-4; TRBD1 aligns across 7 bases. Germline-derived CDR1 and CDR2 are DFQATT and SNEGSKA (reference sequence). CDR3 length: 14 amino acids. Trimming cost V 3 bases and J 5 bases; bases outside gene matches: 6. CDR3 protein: CSASNRGRNEKLFF. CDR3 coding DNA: TGCAGTGCTAGTAACAGGGGACGGAATGAAAAACTGTTTTTT.

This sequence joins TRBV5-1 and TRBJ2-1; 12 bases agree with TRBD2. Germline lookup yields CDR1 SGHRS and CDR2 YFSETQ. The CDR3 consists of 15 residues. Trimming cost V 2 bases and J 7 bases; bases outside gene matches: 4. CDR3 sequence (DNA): TGCGCCAGCAGCTTTTTGACTAGCGGGAGTAATGAGCAGTTCTTC. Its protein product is CASSFLTSGSNEQFF.

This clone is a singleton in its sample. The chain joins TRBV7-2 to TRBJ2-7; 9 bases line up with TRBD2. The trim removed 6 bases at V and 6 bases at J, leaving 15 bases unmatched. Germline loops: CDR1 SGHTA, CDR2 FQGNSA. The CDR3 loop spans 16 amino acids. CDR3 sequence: CASRKRAGGPPAEQYF. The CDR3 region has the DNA TGTGCCAGCAGAAAAAGGGCGGGAGGGCCTCCTGCCGAGCAGTACTTC. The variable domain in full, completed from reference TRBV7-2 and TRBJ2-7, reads GAGVSQSPSNKVTEKGKDVELRCDPISGHTALYWYRQSLGQGLEFLIYFQGNSAPDKSGLPSDRFSAERTGGSVSTLTIQRTQQEDSAVYLCASRKRAGGPPAEQYFGPGTRLTVT.

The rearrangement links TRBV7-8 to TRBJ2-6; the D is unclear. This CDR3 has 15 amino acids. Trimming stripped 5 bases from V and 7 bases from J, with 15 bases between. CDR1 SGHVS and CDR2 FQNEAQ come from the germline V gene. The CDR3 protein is CASSRQEPEANVLTF. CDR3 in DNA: TGTGCCAGCAGCCGACAAGAGCCTGAAGCCAACGTCCTGACTTTC.

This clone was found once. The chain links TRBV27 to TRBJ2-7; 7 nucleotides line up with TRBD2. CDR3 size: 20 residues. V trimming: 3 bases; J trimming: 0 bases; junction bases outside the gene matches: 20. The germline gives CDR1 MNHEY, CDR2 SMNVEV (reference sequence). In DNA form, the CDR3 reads TGTGCCAGCAGTTTTATGGTCGGAGGTAGAGCGGGAAGGAGCTCCTACGAGCAGTACTTC. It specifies CASSFMVGGRAGRSSYEQYF.

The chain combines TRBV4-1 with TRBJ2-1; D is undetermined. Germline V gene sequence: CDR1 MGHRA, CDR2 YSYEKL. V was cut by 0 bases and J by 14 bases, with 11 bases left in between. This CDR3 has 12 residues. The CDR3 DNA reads TGCGCCAGCAGCCAAGATCTCCAGGTTAAGTTCTTC. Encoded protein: CASSQDLQVKFF.

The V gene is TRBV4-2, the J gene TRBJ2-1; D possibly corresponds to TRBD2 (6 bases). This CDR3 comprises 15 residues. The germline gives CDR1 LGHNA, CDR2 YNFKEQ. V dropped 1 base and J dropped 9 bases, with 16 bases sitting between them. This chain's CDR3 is CASSQGPGEGPEQFF. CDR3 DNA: TGTGCCAGCAGCCAAGGGCCGGGAGAGGGGCCTGAGCAGTTCTTC.

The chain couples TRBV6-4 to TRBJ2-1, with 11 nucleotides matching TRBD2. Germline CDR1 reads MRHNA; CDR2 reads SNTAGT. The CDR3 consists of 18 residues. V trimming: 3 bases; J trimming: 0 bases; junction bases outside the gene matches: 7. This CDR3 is CASSERLAGTSSYNEQFF. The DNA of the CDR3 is TGTGCCAGCAGTGAGCGACTAGCGGGGACGAGCTCCTACAATGAGCAGTTCTTC.

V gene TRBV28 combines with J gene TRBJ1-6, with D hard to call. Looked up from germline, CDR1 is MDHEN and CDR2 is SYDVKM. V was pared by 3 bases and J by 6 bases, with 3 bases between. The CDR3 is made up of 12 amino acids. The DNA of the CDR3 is TGTGCCAGCAGTTTCCTTAATTCACCCCTCCACTTT. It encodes CASSFLNSPLHF.

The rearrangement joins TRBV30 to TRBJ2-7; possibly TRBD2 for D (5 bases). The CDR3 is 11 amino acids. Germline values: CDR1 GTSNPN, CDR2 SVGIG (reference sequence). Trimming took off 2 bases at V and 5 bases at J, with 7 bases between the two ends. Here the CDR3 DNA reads TGTGCCTGGAGTCCCGGGAACGAGCAGTACTTC. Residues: CAWSPGNEQYF. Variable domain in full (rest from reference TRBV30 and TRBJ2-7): SQTIHQWPATLVQPVGSPLSLECTVEGTSNPNLYWYRQAAGRGLQLLFYSVGIGQISSEVPQNLSASRPQDRQFILSSKKLLLSDSGFYLCAWSPGNEQYFGPGTRLTVT.